This T cell receptor (beta chain) was obtained from a study of CD8 T cells in Susac syndrome. The CDR3 sequence is 14 residues long. Trimming took off 3 bases at V and 2 bases at J, with 11 bases between the two ends. Germline CDR1 reads DFQATT; CDR2 reads SNEGSKA (reference sequence). RNA in amounts of about 0.45 to 1 ug was reverse transcribed with random hexamers. TCRdb redid the calling of the immunoSEQ multiplex PCR reads with MiXCR, one entry per CDR3 protein. The sample lists around 170,000 distinct CDR3 sequences, 90% to 97% occurring once. The table lists this clonotype with a count of one. This TCR was recovered from a human donor with Susac syndrome. The source material was CD4+ T cells from PBMCs. The chain combines TRBV20-1 with TRBJ2-1; D might be TRBD2 (7 bases). This chain's CDR3 is CSASIGGAYNEQFF. The CDR3 coding sequence is TGCAGTGCTAGTATAGGGGGGGCCTACAATGAGCAGTTCTTC.